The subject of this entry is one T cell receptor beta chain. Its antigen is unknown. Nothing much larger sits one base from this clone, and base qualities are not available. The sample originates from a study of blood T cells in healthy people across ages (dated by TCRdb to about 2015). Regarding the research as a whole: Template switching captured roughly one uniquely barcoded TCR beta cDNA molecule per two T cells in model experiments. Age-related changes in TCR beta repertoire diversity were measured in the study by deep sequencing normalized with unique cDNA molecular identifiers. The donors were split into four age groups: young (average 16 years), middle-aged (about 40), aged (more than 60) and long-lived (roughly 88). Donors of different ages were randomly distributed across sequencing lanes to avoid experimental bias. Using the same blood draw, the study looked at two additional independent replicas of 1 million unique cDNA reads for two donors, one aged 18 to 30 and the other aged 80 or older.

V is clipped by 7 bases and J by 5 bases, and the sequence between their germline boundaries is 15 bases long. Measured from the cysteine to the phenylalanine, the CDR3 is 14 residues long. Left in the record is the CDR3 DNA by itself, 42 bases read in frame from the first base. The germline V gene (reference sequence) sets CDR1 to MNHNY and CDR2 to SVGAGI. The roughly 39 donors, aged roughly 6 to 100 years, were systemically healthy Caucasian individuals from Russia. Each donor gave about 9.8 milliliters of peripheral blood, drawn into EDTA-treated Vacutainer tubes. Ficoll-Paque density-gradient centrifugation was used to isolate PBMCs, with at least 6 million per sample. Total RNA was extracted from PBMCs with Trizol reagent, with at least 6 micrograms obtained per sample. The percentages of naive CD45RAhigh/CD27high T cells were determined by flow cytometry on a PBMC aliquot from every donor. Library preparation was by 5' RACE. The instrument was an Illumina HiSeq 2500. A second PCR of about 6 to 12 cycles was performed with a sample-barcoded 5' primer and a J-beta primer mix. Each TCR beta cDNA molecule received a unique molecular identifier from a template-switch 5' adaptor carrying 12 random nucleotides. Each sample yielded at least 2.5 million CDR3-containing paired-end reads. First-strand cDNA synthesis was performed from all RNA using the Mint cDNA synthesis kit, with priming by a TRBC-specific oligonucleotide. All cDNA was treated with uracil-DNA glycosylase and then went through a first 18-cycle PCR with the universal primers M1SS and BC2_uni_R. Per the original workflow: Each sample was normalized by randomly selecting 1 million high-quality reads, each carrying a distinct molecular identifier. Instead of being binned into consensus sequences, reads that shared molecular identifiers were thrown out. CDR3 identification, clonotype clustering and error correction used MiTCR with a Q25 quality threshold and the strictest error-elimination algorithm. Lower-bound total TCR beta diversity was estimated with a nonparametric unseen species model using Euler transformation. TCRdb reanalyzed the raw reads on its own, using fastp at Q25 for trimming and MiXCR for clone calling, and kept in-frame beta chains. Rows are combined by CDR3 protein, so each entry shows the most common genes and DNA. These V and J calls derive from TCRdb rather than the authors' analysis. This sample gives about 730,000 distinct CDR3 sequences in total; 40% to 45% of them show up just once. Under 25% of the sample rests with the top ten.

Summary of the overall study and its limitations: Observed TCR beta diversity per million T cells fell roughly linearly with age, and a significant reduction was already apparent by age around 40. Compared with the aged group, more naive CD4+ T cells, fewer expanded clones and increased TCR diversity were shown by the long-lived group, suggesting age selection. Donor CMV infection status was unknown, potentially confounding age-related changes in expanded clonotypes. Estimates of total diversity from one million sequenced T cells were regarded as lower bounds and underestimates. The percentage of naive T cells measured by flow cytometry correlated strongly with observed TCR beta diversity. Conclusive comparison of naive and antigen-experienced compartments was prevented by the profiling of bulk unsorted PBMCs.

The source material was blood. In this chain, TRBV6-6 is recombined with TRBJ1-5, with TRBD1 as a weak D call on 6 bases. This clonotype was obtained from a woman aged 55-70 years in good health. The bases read TGTGCCAGCAAAAACACAGGGTTTGATCAGCCCCAGCATTTT. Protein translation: CASKNTGFDQPQHF.